The 9 T cell receptor beta chains below were found in one sample sequenced in a study of stem cell transplantation in POMP-related autoinflammatory disease. Method: immunoSEQ multiplex PCR; TCRdb's copy keeps in-frame clones and lacks some. Of about a thousand clones in the sample, around nine tenths are singletons; the top ten hold approximately 6.3%. Sequences were obtained from a CXCR5-defined cell subset from PBMCs. These receptors came from a human donor in good health.

The chain recombines TRBV19 with TRBJ2-1; no definite D call. The CDR3 runs to 14 residues. The V gene lost 3 bases and the J gene lost 4 bases, with 10 bases spanning the gap. Per germline, CDR1 LNHDA and CDR2 SQIVND (reference sequence). For the CDR3, the DNA is TGTGCCAGTAGTATGAATCTCCGGTACAATGAGCAGTTCTTC. As protein: CASSMNLRYNEQFF.

V usage is TRBV6-1 and J usage is TRBJ1-2; tentatively, D is TRBD1 (6 bases). This CDR3 is 13 amino acids long. Looked up from germline, CDR1 is MNHNS and CDR2 is SASEGT. Trimming removed 6 bases at V and 8 bases at J, with 16 bases between. The CDR3 DNA is TGTGCCAGCAGCCTCGGGGGCGTGGGGGGCTACACCTTC. Its translation: CASSLGGVGGYTF.

This chain links TRBV23-1 with TRBJ2-5; tentatively, D is TRBD2 (5 bases). Gene TRBJ2-7 matches the end of the DNA better, so the J call may be wrong. TRBV23-1 is placed among ORFs of uncertain function. This CDR3 is 14 amino acids long. As DNA, the CDR3 is TGCGCCAGCAGCCGAACACTAGGATCCTACGAGCAGTACTTC. Translation gives CASSRTLGSYEQYF.

The DNA of the CDR3 is TGTGCCAGCAGTTACTGGGGCACTCAAGAAGGCCAGCCCCAGCATTTT. Its protein product is CASSYWGTQEGQPQHF. This chain uses TRBV6-6 with TRBJ1-5; weak D call: TRBD1 (5 bases). CDR3 length: 16 amino acids. The germline V gene has CDR1 MNHNY and CDR2 SVGAGI (reference sequence). Trimming removed 1 base at V and 7 bases at J, with 17 bases between.

The chain joins TRBV5-1 to TRBJ2-3; TRBD2 might be the D (6 bases). The length of the CDR3 is 13 residues. V was trimmed by 4 bases and J by 3 bases, leaving 9 bases between them. Germline lookup yields CDR1 SGHRS and CDR2 YFSETQ. DNA of the CDR3: TGCGCCAGCAGCCCCCGGGAGACAGATACGCAGTATTTT. It codes for CASSPRETDTQYF.

This chain connects TRBV10-3 to TRBJ2-5; unclear D gene. The CDR3 has 12 amino acids. CDR1 is ENHRY and CDR2 is SYGVKD in the germline V gene. The ends were cut back, 0 bases at V and 5 bases at J, with 4 bases in the middle. The CDR3 loop is CAISESWETQYF. The CDR3 DNA reads TGTGCCATCAGTGAGTCGTGGGAGACCCAGTACTTC.

The rearrangement joins TRBV19 to TRBJ1-5; tentative D call: TRBD1 (5 bases). Germline V CDR1 and CDR2: LNHDA, SQIVND (reference sequence). Trimming took 1 base from V and 9 from J, leaving 10 bases between them. This CDR3 is built from 13 residues. CDR3 region: CASSIGWGRPQHF. CDR3 nucleotide sequence: TGTGCCAGTAGTATAGGGTGGGGCAGGCCCCAGCATTTT.

The rearrangement links TRBV19 to TRBJ2-2; TRBD1 might be the D (5 bases). The V and J ends lost 3 bases and 6 bases respectively, with 11 bases between them. The CDR3 has 14 residues. The germline V gene has CDR1 LNHDA and CDR2 SQIVND (reference sequence). The CDR3 DNA reads as TGTGCCAGTAGTATTGGGGCAGGGCCCGGGGAGCTGTTTTTT. Translated, it gives CASSIGAGPGELFF.

The chain is built from TRBV4-3 and TRBJ2-2; weak D call: TRBD1 (5 bases). Germline V CDR1 and CDR2: LGHNA, YSLEER. Trimming took off 1 base at V and 3 bases at J, with 18 bases between the two ends. The CDR3 spans 18 residues. The CDR3 bases are TGCGCCAGCAGCCAAGTTGCACCGGCAGGGCCATACACCGGGGAGCTGTTTTTT. It specifies CASSQVAPAGPYTGELFF.